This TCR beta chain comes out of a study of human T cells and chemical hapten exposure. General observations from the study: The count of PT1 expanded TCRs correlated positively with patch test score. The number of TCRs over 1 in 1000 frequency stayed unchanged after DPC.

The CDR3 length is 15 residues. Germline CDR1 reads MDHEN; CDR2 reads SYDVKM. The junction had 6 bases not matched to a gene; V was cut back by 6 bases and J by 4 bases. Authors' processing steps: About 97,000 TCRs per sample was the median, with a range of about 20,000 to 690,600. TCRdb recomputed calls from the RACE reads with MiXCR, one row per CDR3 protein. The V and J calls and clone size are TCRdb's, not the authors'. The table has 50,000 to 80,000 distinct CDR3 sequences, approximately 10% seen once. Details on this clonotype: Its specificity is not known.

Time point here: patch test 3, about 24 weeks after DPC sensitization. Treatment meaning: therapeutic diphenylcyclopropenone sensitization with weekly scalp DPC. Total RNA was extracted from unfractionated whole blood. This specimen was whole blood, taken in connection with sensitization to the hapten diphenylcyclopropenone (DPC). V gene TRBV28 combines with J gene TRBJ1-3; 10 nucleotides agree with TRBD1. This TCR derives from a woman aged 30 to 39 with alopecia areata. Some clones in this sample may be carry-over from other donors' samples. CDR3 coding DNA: TGTGCCAGCAGCCCGACAGGGGGCACGGGAAACACCATATATTTT. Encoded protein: CASSPTGGTGNTIYF.